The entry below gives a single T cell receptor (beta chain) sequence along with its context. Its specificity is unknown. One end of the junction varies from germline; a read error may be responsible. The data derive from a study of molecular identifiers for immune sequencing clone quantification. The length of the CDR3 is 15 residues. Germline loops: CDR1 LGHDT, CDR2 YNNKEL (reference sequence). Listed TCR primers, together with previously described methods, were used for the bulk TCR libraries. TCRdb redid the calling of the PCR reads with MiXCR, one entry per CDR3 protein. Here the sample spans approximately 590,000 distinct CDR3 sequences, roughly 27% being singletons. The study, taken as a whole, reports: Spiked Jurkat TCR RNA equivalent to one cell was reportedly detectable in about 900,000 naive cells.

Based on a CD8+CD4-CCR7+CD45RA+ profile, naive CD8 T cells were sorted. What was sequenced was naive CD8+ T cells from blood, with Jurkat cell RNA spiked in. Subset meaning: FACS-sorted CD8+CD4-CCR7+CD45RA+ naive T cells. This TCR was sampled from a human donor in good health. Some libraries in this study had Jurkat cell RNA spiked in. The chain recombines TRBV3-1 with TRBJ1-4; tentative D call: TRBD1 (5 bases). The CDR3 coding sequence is TGTGCCAGCAGCGGGAGACAGTCTAGTCATGAAGAACTGTTTTTT. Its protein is CASSGRQSSHEELFF. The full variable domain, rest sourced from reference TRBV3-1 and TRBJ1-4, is DTAVSQTPKYLVTQMGNDKSIKCEQNLGHDTMYWYKQDSKKFLKIMFSYNNKELIINETVPNRFSPKSPDKAHLNLHINSLELGDSAVYFCASSGRQSSHEELFFGSGTQLSVL.